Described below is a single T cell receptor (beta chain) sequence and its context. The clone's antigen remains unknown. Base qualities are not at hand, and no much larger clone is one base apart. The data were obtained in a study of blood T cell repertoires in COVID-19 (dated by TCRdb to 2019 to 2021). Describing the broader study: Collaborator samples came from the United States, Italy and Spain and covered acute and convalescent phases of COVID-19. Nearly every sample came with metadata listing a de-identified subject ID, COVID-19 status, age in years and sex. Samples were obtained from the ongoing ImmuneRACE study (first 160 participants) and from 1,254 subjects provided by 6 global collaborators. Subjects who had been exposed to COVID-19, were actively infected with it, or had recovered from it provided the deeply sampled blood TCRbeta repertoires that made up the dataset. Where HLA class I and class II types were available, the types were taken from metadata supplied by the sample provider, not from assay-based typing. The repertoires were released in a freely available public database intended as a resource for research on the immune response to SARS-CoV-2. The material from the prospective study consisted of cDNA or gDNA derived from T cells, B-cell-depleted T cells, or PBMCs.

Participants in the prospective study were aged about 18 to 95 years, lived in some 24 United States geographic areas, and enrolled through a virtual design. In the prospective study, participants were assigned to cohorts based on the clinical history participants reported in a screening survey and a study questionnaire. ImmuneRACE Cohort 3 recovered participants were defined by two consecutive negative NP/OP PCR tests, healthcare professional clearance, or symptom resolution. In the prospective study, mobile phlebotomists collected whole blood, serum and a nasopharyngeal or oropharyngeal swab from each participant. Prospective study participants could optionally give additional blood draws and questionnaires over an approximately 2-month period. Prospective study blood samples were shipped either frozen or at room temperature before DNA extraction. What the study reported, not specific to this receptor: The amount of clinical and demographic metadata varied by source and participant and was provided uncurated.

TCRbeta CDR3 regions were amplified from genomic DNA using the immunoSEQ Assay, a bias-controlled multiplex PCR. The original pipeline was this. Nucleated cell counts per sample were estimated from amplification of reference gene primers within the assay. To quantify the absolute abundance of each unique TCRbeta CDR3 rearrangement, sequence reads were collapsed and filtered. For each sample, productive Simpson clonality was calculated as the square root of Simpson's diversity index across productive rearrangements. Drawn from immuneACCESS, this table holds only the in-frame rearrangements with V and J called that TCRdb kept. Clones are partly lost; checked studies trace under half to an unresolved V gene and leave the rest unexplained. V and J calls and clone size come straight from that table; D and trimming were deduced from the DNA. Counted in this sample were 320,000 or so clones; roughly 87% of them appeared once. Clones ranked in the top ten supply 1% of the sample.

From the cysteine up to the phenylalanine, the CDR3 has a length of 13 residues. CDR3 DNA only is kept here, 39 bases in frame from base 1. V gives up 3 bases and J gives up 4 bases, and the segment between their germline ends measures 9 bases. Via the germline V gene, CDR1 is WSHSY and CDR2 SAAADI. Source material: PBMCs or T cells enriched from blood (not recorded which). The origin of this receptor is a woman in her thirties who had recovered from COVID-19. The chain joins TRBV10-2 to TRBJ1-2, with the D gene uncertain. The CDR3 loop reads CASSDGESYGYTF. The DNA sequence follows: TGCGCCAGCAGTGACGGGGAGAGCTATGGCTACACCTTC.